Listed below are T cell receptor beta chains from one sample, sequenced in a study of shared clonotypes between healthy human individuals. Libraries were prepared by immunoSEQ multiplex PCR; TCRdb keeps only in-frame clonotypes and omits some of them. The table includes a few million clones, around 90% detected once. Material: naive CD4+ T cells sorted from blood. All receptors come from a man aged 18 to 29 in good health. Both conserved end residues are part of each CDR3. A D gene is named only where the DNA matches it firmly. Part of the rows lack a size; the others show once, few, many or a class for expanded clones.

cdr3_length	d_call	v_call	j_call	clone_size	cdr3_aa	cdr3_nt
14	.	TRBV10-1	TRBJ2-3	.	CASSVMESTDTQYF	TGCGCCAGCAGTGTCATGGAAAGCACAGATACGCAGTATTTT
15	.	TRBV10-3	TRBJ2-5	once	CAISEGGVGQETQYF	TGTGCCATCAGCGAGGGGGGAGTTGGTCAAGAGACCCAGTACTTC
18	TRBD1	TRBV4-2	TRBJ2-3	.	CASSQDTKTGASTDTQYF	TGTGCCAGCAGCCAAGATACGAAAACAGGGGCTAGCACAGATACGCAGTATTTT
13	.	TRBV6-5	TRBJ1-5	.	CASSWQFNQPQHF	TGTGCCAGCAGTTGGCAGTTTAATCAGCCCCAGCATTTT
16	TRBD2	TRBV19	TRBJ2-3	.	CASSMRLAGGSDTQYF	TGTGCCAGTAGTATGAGACTAGCGGGAGGTTCAGATACGCAGTATTTT
15	TRBD2	TRBV2	TRBJ2-1	.	CASSRLAEFYNEQFF	TGTGCCAGCAGTAGACTAGCGGAGTTCTACAATGAGCAGTTCTTC
15	TRBD2	TRBV6-5	TRBJ2-7	.	CASTYSGTSIYEQYF	TGTGCCAGCACCTACTCCGGGACTAGCATCTACGAGCAGTACTTC
17	TRBD2	TRBV2	TRBJ2-6	.	CASSVGGGISGANVLTF	TGTGCCAGCTCCGTCGGGGGAGGGATCTCTGGGGCCAACGTCCTGACTTTC
15	TRBD2	TRBV12-5	TRBJ2-7	.	CASGFSTSGSGEQYF	TGTGCTAGTGGTTTCTCGACTAGCGGGAGTGGAGAGCAGTACTTC
15	.	TRBV18	TRBJ2-1	.	CASSPNRGAADEQFF	TGTGCCAGCTCACCAAACCGCGGGGCCGCCGATGAGCAGTTCTTC
14	.	TRBV6-6	TRBJ1-6	.	CAGGSGFYNSPLHF	TGTGCCGGGGGGAGCGGTTTCTATAATTCACCCCTCCACTTT
19	.	TRBV7-8	TRBJ2-7	.	CASSWNVVAETPRTYEQYF	TGTGCCAGCAGCTGGAACGTTGTAGCCGAAACTCCCCGCACCTACGAGCAGTACTTC
16	.	TRBV28	TRBJ2-7	.	CASSSPGSKTRNEQYF	TGTGCCAGCAGTTCTCCGGGCTCCAAAACCCGGAACGAGCAGTACTTC
16	TRBD2	TRBV5-6	TRBJ2-1	.	CASSLFSGGPFNEQFF	TGTGCCAGCAGCTTATTTAGCGGGGGGCCGTTCAATGAGCAGTTCTTC
16	TRBD2	TRBV7-9	TRBJ2-5	.	CASSFEGLAARETQYF	TGTGCCAGCAGCTTCGAGGGACTAGCAGCGCGAGAGACCCAGTACTTC
14	TRBD1	TRBV6-5	TRBJ1-3	.	CASSYRGPGNTIYF	TGTGCCAGCAGTTACAGGGGGCCTGGAAACACCATATATTTT